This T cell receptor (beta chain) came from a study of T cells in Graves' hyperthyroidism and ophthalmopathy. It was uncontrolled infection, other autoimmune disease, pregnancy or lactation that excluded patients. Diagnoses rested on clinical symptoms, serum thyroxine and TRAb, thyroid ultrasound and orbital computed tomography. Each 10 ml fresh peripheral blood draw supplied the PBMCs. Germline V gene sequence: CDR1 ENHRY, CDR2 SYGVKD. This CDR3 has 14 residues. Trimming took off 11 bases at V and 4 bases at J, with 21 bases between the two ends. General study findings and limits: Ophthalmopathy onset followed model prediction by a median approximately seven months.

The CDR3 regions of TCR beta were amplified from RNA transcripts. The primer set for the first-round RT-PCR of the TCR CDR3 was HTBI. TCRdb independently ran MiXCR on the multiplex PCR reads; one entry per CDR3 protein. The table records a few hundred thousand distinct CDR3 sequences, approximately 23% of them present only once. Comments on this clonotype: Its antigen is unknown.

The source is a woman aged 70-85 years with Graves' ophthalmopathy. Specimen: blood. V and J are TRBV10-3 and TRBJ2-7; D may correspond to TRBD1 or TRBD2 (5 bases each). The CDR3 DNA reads TGTGCCTCCAACCCGGGGCAGGCGAGGTACGAGCAGTACTTC. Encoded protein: CASNPGQARYEQYF.